The 10 T cell receptor beta chains given below trace back to one sample, sequenced in a study of CXCR3-negative and CXCR3-positive naive CD8 T cells. All TRB cDNA libraries came from 5' RACE performed with UMI labels. From the 5' RACE reads, TCRdb lists one entry per CDR3 protein and no DNA. This sample's clone table lists some 67,000 distinct CDR3 sequences. The sequencing sample was made of naive CXCR3- CD8+ T cells from blood. Subset meaning: CD45RO-CCR7+CD27+CD95- naive CD8+ T cells lacking CXCR3 (TNR3-). These receptors all stem from a human donor in good health. Some clones in this sample may be carry-over from other donors' samples.

This chain links TRBV12-3 or TRBV12-4 with TRBJ2-1; TCRdb's assignment of TRBD1 cannot be checked, as there is no DNA. The CDR3 spans 15 residues. The CDR3 protein is CASSFPGRPASEQFF.

This chain uses TRBV7-6 with TRBJ2-7; TCRdb proposes TRBD1, but this gene call is untestable without DNA. The CDR3 contains 18 residues. Per germline, CDR1 SGHVS and CDR2 FNYEAQ. The CDR3: CASSLGKPTGVSSYEQYF.

CDR3 region: CASSLAAAETQYF. The chain joins TRBV11-2 to TRBJ2-5. Looked up from germline, CDR1 is SGHAT and CDR2 is FQNNGV. The CDR3 length is 13 residues.

CDR3: CSARGLAGGPITASADEQYF. V is TRBV20-1 and J is TRBJ2-7; TCRdb outputs TRBD2, but without DNA this stays unchecked. CDR3 size: 20 residues. The germline V gene encodes CDR1 DFQATT and CDR2 SNEGSKA (reference sequence).

The rearrangement joins TRBV7-9 to TRBJ2-7. In germline, CDR1 is SEHNR, CDR2 FQNEAQ (reference sequence). This CDR3 is 15 amino acids long. The CDR3: CASSPTDRSSYEQYF.

The V and J genes are TRBV29-1 and TRBJ2-7; TCRdb selects TRBD1, and the lack of DNA leaves this call unchecked. The germline CDR1 and CDR2 sequences are SQVTM and ANQGSEA. The CDR3 consists of 14 residues. This CDR3 reads CSVDRGQNSYEQYF.

This chain uses TRBV2 with TRBJ2-1; TCRdb's D gene call, TRBD2, goes unchecked for lack of DNA. This CDR3 region has 14 residues. Germline V CDR1 and CDR2: SNHLY, FYNNEI. The CDR3 reads CASTRTSGSPEQFF.

V and J are TRBV28 and TRBJ2-1; absent DNA, TCRdb's TRBD1 call cannot be checked. CDR1 and CDR2 (germline): MDHEN, SYDVKM. The CDR3 length is 14 residues. CDR3 sequence: CASSLADWDNEQFF.

This chain connects TRBV4-1 to TRBJ2-5; TCRdb's D gene call, TRBD2, goes unchecked for lack of DNA. Germline assignment: CDR1 MGHRA and CDR2 YSYEKL. The length of the CDR3 is 17 residues. The CDR3 here is CASSRTSGGPIEETQYF.

The chain has TRBV7-6 and TRBJ2-4; lacking DNA, the TRBD2 call made by TCRdb goes unchecked. CDR1 and CDR2 from the germline V gene are SGHVS and FNYEAQ. The length of the CDR3 is 18 residues. The CDR3 protein is CASSLGFPSGDAKNIQYF.